These T cell receptor beta chains were read from a single sample in a study of cytomegalovirus exposure and HLA in healthy donors. Clones were read by immunoSEQ multiplex PCR, and TCRdb kept only the in-frame ones, dropping some. There are about 79,000 clones in the sample; roughly 93% occur only once, and around 3.5% lies in the top ten. The sample taken for sequencing was PBMCs. These receptors were taken from a woman aged 25-40 years in good health and CMV-seronegative. CDR3s include the opening cysteine and the closing phenylalanine or tryptophan. Fields, in order: V gene, J gene, D gene, clone size, CDR3 DNA, CDR3 protein. The D gene is left open where the match is weak. Clone size, where shown, is once, few, many, or a class for clones that have expanded.

V gene: TRBV9; J gene: TRBJ1-5; D gene: TRBD1; clone size: NA; CDR3 DNA: TGTGCCAGCAGCGCCCGACCCGGGACAGGGGGCAATCAGCCCCAGCATTTT; CDR3 protein: CASSARPGTGGNQPQHF
V gene: TRBV6-1; J gene: TRBJ1-2; D gene: NA; clone size: NA; CDR3 DNA: TGTGCCAGCGGAGGTGGAGGGACGACCTATGGCTACACCTTC; CDR3 protein: CASGGGGTTYGYTF
V gene: TRBV11-2; J gene: TRBJ1-2; D gene: NA; clone size: NA; CDR3 DNA: TGTGCCAGCAGCTTAAGCAGGCAGGATCGTGGCTACACCTTC; CDR3 protein: CASSLSRQDRGYTF
V gene: TRBV6-9; J gene: TRBJ2-5; D gene: TRBD1; clone size: NA; CDR3 DNA: TGTGCCAGCAGTTACTCGGGACAGCTCCAAGAGACCCAGTACTTC; CDR3 protein: CASSYSGQLQETQYF
V gene: TRBV4-3; J gene: TRBJ1-6; D gene: NA; clone size: NA; CDR3 DNA: TGCGCCAGCAGCCCGGACTGGAATTCACCCCTCCACTTT; CDR3 protein: CASSPDWNSPLHF
V gene: TRBV27; J gene: TRBJ1-1; D gene: TRBD1; clone size: NA; CDR3 DNA: TGTGCCAGCAGTTCAACCGGGACAGGGGCGGTTGGGACTGAAGCTTTCTTT; CDR3 protein: CASSSTGTGAVGTEAFF
V gene: TRBV27; J gene: TRBJ2-7; D gene: NA; clone size: many; CDR3 DNA: TGTGCCAGCAGTTTATCGAGAGGGCCCAACGAGCAGTACTTC; CDR3 protein: CASSLSRGPNEQYF
V gene: TRBV5-1; J gene: TRBJ1-3; D gene: TRBD1; clone size: NA; CDR3 DNA: TGCGCCAGCAGACCAGGCGGGACAGGGGGAAACACCATATATTTT; CDR3 protein: CASRPGGTGGNTIYF
V gene: TRBV9; J gene: TRBJ2-1; D gene: TRBD2; clone size: once; CDR3 DNA: TGTGCCAGCAGCGTTAGCGGGGTAGCAAATGAGCAGTTCTTC; CDR3 protein: CASSVSGVANEQFF
V gene: TRBV19; J gene: TRBJ1-5; D gene: NA; clone size: NA; CDR3 DNA: TGTGCCAGTAGTGATCTTCCAGGGTTCCAGCCCCAGCATTTT; CDR3 protein: CASSDLPGFQPQHF
V gene: TRBV29-1; J gene: TRBJ2-5; D gene: NA; clone size: NA; CDR3 DNA: TGCAGCGTTGTCCCCAGGGTTGGATGGGAGACCCAGTACTTC; CDR3 protein: CSVVPRVGWETQYF
V gene: TRBV14; J gene: TRBJ1-3; D gene: NA; clone size: once; CDR3 DNA: TGTGCCAGCAGCCCGGGACTCCCGAGCTCTGGAAACACCATATATTTT; CDR3 protein: CASSPGLPSSGNTIYF
V gene: TRBV10-2; J gene: TRBJ1-5; D gene: NA; clone size: NA; CDR3 DNA: TGCGCCAGCAGCCAGGGGTTTAGTAGCAATCAGCCCCAGCATTTT; CDR3 protein: CASSQGFSSNQPQHF
V gene: TRBV27; J gene: TRBJ2-7; D gene: TRBD2; clone size: NA; CDR3 DNA: TGTGCCAGCCGCGGGACTAGCGGGAGGAGTTACGAGCAGTACTTC; CDR3 protein: CASRGTSGRSYEQYF
V gene: TRBV29-1; J gene: TRBJ1-1; D gene: TRBD1; clone size: NA; CDR3 DNA: TGCAGCGGACAGGGGGCAGCCACTGAAGCTTTCTTT; CDR3 protein: CSGQGAATEAFF
V gene: TRBV2; J gene: TRBJ2-7; D gene: NA; clone size: NA; CDR3 DNA: TGTGCCAGCAGTGAAGCTGCAGGGGCCAGCTCCTACGAGCAGTACTTC; CDR3 protein: CASSEAAGASSYEQYF
V gene: TRBV11-1; J gene: TRBJ2-7; D gene: TRBD2; clone size: NA; CDR3 DNA: TGTGCCAGCAGCAAGACTAGCGGGAGCTCCTACGAGCAGTACTTC; CDR3 protein: CASSKTSGSSYEQYF
V gene: TRBV10-1; J gene: TRBJ2-2; D gene: NA; clone size: few; CDR3 DNA: TGCGCCAGCAGCCCCTCGGTTGGTGAGCTGTTTTTT; CDR3 protein: CASSPSVGELFF
V gene: TRBV4-2; J gene: TRBJ1-1; D gene: NA; clone size: NA; CDR3 DNA: TGTGCCAGCAGCCCCCCCAAAGGAAGGGGCGACACTGAAGCTTTCTTT; CDR3 protein: CASSPPKGRGDTEAFF
V gene: TRBV5-1; J gene: TRBJ1-4; D gene: TRBD1; clone size: NA; CDR3 DNA: TGCGCCAGCAGCTCCGGACAGGGGGGAGAAAAACTGTTTTTT; CDR3 protein: CASSSGQGGEKLFF
V gene: TRBV7-6; J gene: TRBJ2-2; D gene: TRBD2; clone size: NA; CDR3 DNA: TGTGCCAGCAGCTTAGCGACTAGCGGGGGATTTAACACCGGGGAGCTGTTTTTT; CDR3 protein: CASSLATSGGFNTGELFF
V gene: TRBV28; J gene: TRBJ2-7; D gene: NA; clone size: NA; CDR3 DNA: TGTGCCAGCGCCCTACAGGGATACGAGCAGTACTTC; CDR3 protein: CASALQGYEQYF
V gene: TRBV28; J gene: TRBJ1-6; D gene: NA; clone size: NA; CDR3 DNA: TGTGCCAGCAGTGCCCGGGGTTATAATTCACCCCTCCACTTT; CDR3 protein: CASSARGYNSPLHF
V gene: TRBV30; J gene: TRBJ2-4; D gene: NA; clone size: NA; CDR3 DNA: TGTGCCTGGAGTGTTCCCGCGCTAGCCAAAAACATTCAGTACTTC; CDR3 protein: CAWSVPALAKNIQYF
V gene: TRBV19; J gene: TRBJ1-6; D gene: NA; clone size: NA; CDR3 DNA: TGTGCCAGTAGTACGGGAGGGAATTCACCCCTCCACTTT; CDR3 protein: CASSTGGNSPLHF
V gene: TRBV15; J gene: TRBJ2-7; D gene: NA; clone size: NA; CDR3 DNA: TGTGCCACCAGCAGAGGAGGACAGTTCTACGAGCAGTACTTC; CDR3 protein: CATSRGGQFYEQYF
V gene: TRBV6-1; J gene: TRBJ2-5; D gene: TRBD1; clone size: NA; CDR3 DNA: TGTGCCAGCAGTGTTGGCACCGGGACAGGGTCGGAGACCCAGTACTTC; CDR3 protein: CASSVGTGTGSETQYF
V gene: TRBV5-6; J gene: TRBJ1-2; D gene: NA; clone size: NA; CDR3 DNA: TGTGCCAGCAGCTTGGGCGGGATCGGCTACACCTTC; CDR3 protein: CASSLGGIGYTF
V gene: TRBV6-6; J gene: TRBJ1-3; D gene: NA; clone size: NA; CDR3 DNA: TGTGCCAGCAGAACCACAGGGTCTGGCAACACCATATATTTT; CDR3 protein: CASRTTGSGNTIYF